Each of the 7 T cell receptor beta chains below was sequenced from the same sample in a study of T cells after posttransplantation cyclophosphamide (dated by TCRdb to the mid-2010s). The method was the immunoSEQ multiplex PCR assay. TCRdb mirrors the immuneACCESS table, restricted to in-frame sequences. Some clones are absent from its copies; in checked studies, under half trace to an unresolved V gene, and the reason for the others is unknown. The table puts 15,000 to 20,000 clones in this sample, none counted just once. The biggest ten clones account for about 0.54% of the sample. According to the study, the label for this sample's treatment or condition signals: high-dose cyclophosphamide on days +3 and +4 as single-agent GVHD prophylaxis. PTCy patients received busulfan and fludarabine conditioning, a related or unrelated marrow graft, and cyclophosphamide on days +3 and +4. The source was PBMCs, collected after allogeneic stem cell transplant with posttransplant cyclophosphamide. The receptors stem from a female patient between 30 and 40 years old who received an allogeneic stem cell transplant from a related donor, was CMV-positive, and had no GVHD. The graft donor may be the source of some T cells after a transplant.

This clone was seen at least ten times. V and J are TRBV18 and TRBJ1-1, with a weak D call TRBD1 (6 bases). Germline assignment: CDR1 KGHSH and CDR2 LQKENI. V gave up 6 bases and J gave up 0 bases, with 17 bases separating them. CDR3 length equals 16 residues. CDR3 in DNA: TGTGCCAGCTCTCTCCGGGGGGCGGGAGTGAACACTGAAGCTTTCTTT. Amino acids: CASSLRGAGVNTEAFF.

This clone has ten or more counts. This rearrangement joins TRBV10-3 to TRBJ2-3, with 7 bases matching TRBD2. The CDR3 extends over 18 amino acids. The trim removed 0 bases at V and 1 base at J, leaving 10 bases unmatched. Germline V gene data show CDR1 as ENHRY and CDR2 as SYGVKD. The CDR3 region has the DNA TGTGCCATCAGTGAGTCCATCTTTGAGCGGGATCGCACAGATACGCAGTATTTT. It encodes CAISESIFERDRTDTQYF.

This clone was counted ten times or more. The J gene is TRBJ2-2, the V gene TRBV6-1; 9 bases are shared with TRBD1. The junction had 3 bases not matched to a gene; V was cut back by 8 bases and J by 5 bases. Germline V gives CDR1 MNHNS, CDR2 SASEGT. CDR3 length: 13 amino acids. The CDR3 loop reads CASGTGLTGELFF. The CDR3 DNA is TGTGCCAGCGGGACAGGGTTGACCGGGGAGCTGTTTTTT.

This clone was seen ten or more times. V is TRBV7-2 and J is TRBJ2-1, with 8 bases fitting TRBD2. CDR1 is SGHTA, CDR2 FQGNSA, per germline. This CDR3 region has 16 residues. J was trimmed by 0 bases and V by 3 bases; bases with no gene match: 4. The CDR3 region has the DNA TGTGCCAGCAGCTTCTCGGGGGGGAGCTCCTACAATGAGCAGTTCTTC. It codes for CASSFSGGSSYNEQFF.

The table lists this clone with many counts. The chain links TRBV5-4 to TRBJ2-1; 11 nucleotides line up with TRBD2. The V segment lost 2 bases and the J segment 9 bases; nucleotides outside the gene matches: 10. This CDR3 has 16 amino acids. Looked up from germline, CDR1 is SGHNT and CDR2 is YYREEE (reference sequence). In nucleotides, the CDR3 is TGTGCCAGCAGCTTTCCGGGACTAGCGGAATCCGGTGAGCAGTTCTTC. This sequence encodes CASSFPGLAESGEQFF.

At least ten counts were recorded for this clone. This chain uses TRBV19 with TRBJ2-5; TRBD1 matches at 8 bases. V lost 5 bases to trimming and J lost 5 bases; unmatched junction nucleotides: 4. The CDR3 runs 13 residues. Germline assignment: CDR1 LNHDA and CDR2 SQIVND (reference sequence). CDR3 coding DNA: TGTGCCAGTAGTTCGGACAGGGAGGAGACCCAGTACTTC. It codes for CASSSDREETQYF.

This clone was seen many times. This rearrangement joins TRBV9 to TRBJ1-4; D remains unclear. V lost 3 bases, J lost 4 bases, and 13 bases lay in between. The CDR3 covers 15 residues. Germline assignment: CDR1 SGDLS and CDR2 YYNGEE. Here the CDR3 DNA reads TGTGCCAGCAGCGCGAGCGGGTTGATTAATGAAAAACTGTTTTTT. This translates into CASSASGLINEKLFF.